The 3 T cell receptor beta chains below all came from one sample that was sequenced in a study of T cell changes during pregnancy in multiple sclerosis. Measured with immunoSEQ multiplex PCR; TCRdb has only the in-frame clones, and not every one. The sample lists about 100,000 clones; 85% to 95% were seen once. Specimen: peripheral blood, collected before pregnancy. Receptor source: a female donor with multiple sclerosis, enrolled in a pregnancy study.

V is TRBV4-1 and J is TRBJ2-7; 12 nucleotides line up with TRBD1. Unmatched junction bases numbered 9, after V lost 7 bases and J lost 5 bases. CDR1 MGHRA and CDR2 YSYEKL come from the germline V gene. The CDR3 length is 15 residues. The DNA of the CDR3 is TGCGCCAGCAACCTTGCGGGACAGGGGGCACACGAGCAGTACTTC. Amino acid sequence: CASNLAGQGAHEQYF.

The chain employs TRBV4-1 and TRBJ2-7; 11 bases map to TRBD1. The CDR3 extends over 15 amino acids. Germline assignment: CDR1 MGHRA and CDR2 YSYEKL. Trimming cost V 1 base and J 7 bases; bases outside gene matches: 6. Written as DNA, the CDR3 is TGCGCCAGCAGCCAAGGAGGGACAGGGGGTGGGGAGCAGTACTTC. This sequence encodes CASSQGGTGGGEQYF.

The gene calls are TRBV6-5 and TRBJ2-7; 10 bases agree with TRBD2. Trimming cost V 5 bases and J 6 bases; bases outside gene matches: 7. Germline-derived CDR1 and CDR2 are MNHEY and SVGAGI. The CDR3 covers 14 residues. The CDR3 nucleotides read TGTGCCAGCAGTCAAGCGGGAGGGCCGACCGAGCAGTACTTC. Encoded protein: CASSQAGGPTEQYF.